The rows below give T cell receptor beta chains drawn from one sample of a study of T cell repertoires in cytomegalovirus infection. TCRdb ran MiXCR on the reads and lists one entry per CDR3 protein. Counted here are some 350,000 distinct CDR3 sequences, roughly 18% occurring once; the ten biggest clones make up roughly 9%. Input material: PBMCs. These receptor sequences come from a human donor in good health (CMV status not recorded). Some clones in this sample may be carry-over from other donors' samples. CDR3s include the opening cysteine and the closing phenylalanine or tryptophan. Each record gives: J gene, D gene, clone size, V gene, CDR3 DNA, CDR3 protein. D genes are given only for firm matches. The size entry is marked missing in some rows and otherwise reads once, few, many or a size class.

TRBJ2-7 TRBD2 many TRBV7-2 TGTGCCAGCAGCTTGCCTACTAGCGGGAGTAGAGAGCAGTACTTC CASSLPTSGSREQYF
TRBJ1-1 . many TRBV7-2 TGTGCCAGCAGCTTGGACAGTGAAGCTTTCTTT CASSLDSEAFF
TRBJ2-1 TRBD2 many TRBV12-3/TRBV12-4 TGTGCCAGCAGTTTTGCGGGAGGGTTATACAATGAGCAGTTCTTC CASSFAGGLYNEQFF
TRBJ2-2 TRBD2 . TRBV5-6 TGTGCCAGCAGCCGAAAGGGGACCCGGCTAGCGGTCACCGGGGAGCTGTTTTTT CASSRKGTRLAVTGELFF
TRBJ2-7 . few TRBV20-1 TGCAGTGCTCGGGACGACTCCTACGAGCAGTACTTC CSARDDSYEQYF
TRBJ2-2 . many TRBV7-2 TGTGCCAGCAGCGACCGGGGAACCGGGGAGCTGTTTTTT CASSDRGTGELFF
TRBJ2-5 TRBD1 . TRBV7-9 TGTGCCAGCAGCGCGACAGGGTCGGAGACCCAGTACTTC CASSATGSETQYF
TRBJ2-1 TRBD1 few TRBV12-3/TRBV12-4 TGTGCCAGCAGGGGGACAGGGGGCTCTCGGGGGCAGTTCTTC CASRGTGGSRGQFF
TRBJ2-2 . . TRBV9 TGTGCCAGCAGCATACAGGGTACCGGGGAGCTGTTTTTT CASSIQGTGELFF
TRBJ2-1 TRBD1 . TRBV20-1 TGCAGTGCTAGTTCTGTGGGACAGACCAACAATGAGCAGTTCTTC CSASSVGQTNNEQFF
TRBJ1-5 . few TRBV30 TGTGCCTGGAGCCTCGACAGCAATCAGCCCCAGCATTTT CAWSLDSNQPQHF
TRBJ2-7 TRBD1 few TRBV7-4 TGTGCCAGCAGCTTAGCGGGGCAGGGGGACGAGCAGTACTTC CASSLAGQGDEQYF
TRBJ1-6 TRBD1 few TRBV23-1 TGCGCCAGCAGTCAATATGGACAGGGTTATTCACCCCTCCACTTT CASSQYGQGYSPLHF
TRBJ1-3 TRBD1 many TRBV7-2 TGTGCCAGCGGGGGACAGGGGGGTTTCGGAAACACCATATATTTT CASGGQGGFGNTIYF
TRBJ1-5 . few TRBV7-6 TGTGCCAGCAGCTCCTCACAGGGCTATCAGCCCCAGCATTTT CASSSSQGYQPQHF
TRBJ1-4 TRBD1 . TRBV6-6 TGTGCCAGCAGTTGGGACAGGGATGAAAAACTGTTTTTT CASSWDRDEKLFF
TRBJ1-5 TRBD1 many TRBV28 TGTGCCAGCAGCGGGAGCGCGACAGGGGATCAGCCCCAGCATTTT CASSGSATGDQPQHF
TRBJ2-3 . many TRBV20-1 TGCAGTGCTCAGAGAGAAGATACGCAGTATTTT CSAQREDTQYF
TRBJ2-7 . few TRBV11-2 TGTGCCAGCAGCCAAATCAACAGGGGTGCCGGGGGGTACGAGCAGTACTTC CASSQINRGAGGYEQYF
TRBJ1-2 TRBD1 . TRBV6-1 TGTGCCAGCAGTAAGCCCGACAGGGTGTATGGCTACACCTTC CASSKPDRVYGYTF
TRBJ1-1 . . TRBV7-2 TGTGCCAGCAGCTGGGACCTTGGGAACACTGAAGCTTTCTTT CASSWDLGNTEAFF
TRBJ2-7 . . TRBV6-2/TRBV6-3 TGTGCCAGCAGTTACTCGAGCGGAACCCCCTACGAGCAGTACTTC CASSYSSGTPYEQYF
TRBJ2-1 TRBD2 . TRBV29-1 TGCAGCGTCTTACTCCATAGCGGGAGCTCCTACAATGAGCAGTTCTTC CSVLLHSGSSYNEQFF
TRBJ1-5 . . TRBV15 TGTGCCACCAGCAGAGATAGCCAGGGACATCAGCCCCAGCATTTT CATSRDSQGHQPQHF
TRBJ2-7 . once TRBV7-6 TGTGCCAGCAGCCCAACGACAGGCCGACCCACCTACGAGCAGTACTTC CASSPTTGRPTYEQYF
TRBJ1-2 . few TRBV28 TGTGCCACCATCAAGCGGTCCAGAAACTATGGCTACACCTTC CATIKRSRNYGYTF
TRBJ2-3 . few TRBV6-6 TGTGCCAGCAGTTACGGGAACCCGGGACCCACAGATACGCAGTATTTT CASSYGNPGPTDTQYF
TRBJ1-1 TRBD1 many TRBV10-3 TGTGCCATCAGTGAGTCGGTGGGACAGGGGGGAACTGAAGCTTTCTTT CAISESVGQGGTEAFF
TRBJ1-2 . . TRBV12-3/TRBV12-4 TGTGCCAGCAGTTCGGGGGACTATGGCTACACCTTC CASSSGDYGYTF
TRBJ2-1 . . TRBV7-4 TGTGCCAGCAGCTCCCAAGGACAGAGCTCCTACAATGAGCAGTTCTTC CASSSQGQSSYNEQFF
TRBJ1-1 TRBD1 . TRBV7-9 TGTGCCAGCAGCTTATTTCCGACAGGGTCCACAGGCACTGAAGCTTTCTTT CASSLFPTGSTGTEAFF
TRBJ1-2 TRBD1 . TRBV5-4 TGTGCCAGCAGCTCGGACAGGGGATTTCCGGGCTACACCTTC CASSSDRGFPGYTF